This TCR beta chain was sequenced in a study of cytomegalovirus exposure and HLA in healthy donors. The length of the CDR3 is 18 residues. Germline assignment: CDR1 SGHRS and CDR2 YFSETQ. Germline trimming cut 0 bases from V and 1 base from J; bases unmatched to any gene: 10. For this clone: Its matching antigen is unknown.

Study outcomes and limitations: As a later analysis showed, several of the most significant clusters appeared to be linked to common viral pathogens.

Amplification used 60 Vbeta primers and 13 Jbeta primers. This table comes from immunoSEQ multiplex PCR, and its TCRdb copy is limited to in-frame clones, with some not included. The sample table sets out tens of thousands of clones. This TCR was sampled from a woman aged 40 to 55 in good health and CMV-seropositive. The sequenced sample consisted of PBMCs. The chain uses TRBV5-1 and TRBJ2-7; 10 positions agree with TRBD2. CDR3 sequence: CASSLEGGTSAISYEQYF. CDR3 DNA sequence: TGCGCCAGCAGCTTGGAGGGGGGGACTAGCGCTATTTCCTACGAGCAGTACTTC.